These T cell receptor beta chains were read from a single sample in a study of cytomegalovirus exposure and HLA in healthy donors. TCRdb's table, derived via immunoSEQ multiplex PCR, lists solely in-frame clones and lacks some. The sample holds approximately 140,000 clones, almost 85% seen once. Sample: PBMCs. These receptors all stem from a boy under 10 years old in good health and CMV-seronegative. Each CDR3 is given with its conserved first and last residue. The D gene is left open where the match is weak. Clone size is given for some rows only: seen once, a few or many times, or a class if the clone is expanded.

DNA	CDR3	D	size	J	V
TGTGCCAGCAGTGAAGTAAGCGGGGGGCAAGAGACCCAGTACTTC	CASSEVSGGQETQYF	TRBD2	-	TRBJ2-5	TRBV6-4
TGCAGCGTTGAAGACCCTCTGGGACAGACTAACTATGGCTACACCTTC	CSVEDPLGQTNYGYTF	TRBD1	-	TRBJ1-2	TRBV29-1
TGTGCCAGCAGTCTACTAGCGGGGCAGTACAATGAGCAGTTCTTC	CASSLLAGQYNEQFF	TRBD2	-	TRBJ2-1	TRBV14
TGCGCCAGCAGCCAAGATCAATCTAACTATGGCTACACCTTC	CASSQDQSNYGYTF	-	-	TRBJ1-2	TRBV4-1
TGTGCCAGCAGCTTAGTAGAGTCCTACGAGCAGTACTTC	CASSLVESYEQYF	-	-	TRBJ2-7	TRBV7-9
TGTGCCAGCAGCCCAAATCCGGGACAGAGCTCCTACGAGCAGTACTTC	CASSPNPGQSSYEQYF	TRBD1	-	TRBJ2-7	TRBV7-9
TGTGCCAGCAGCCCGGCGGGGACAGCTGGAAACACCATATATTTT	CASSPAGTAGNTIYF	TRBD1	-	TRBJ1-3	TRBV7-3
TGTGCCAGCAGCTTACCCAGGCCTAACTATGGCTACACCTTC	CASSLPRPNYGYTF	-	-	TRBJ1-2	TRBV11-2
TGTGCCAGCAGAGGGACAGGGGACTCTGGCTACACCTTC	CASRGTGDSGYTF	TRBD1	-	TRBJ1-2	TRBV2
TGTGCCAGCAGCTCATTCGGACTGGGAATATATGGCTACACCTTC	CASSSFGLGIYGYTF	-	-	TRBJ1-2	TRBV13
TGTGCCAGCACCCCGGGACAGGCGTTAAACACTGAAGCTTTCTTT	CASTPGQALNTEAFF	TRBD1	-	TRBJ1-1	TRBV5-4
TGTGCCATCAGTCCAAGCTACTCACGCGATTCTGAAGCTTTCTTT	CAISPSYSRDSEAFF	-	-	TRBJ1-1	TRBV10-3
TGTGCCAGCAGCGGAACTAGCGGGCCCCAAGAGACCCAGTACTTC	CASSGTSGPQETQYF	TRBD2	-	TRBJ2-5	TRBV9
TGCGCCAGCAGCCAAGTTATTAGAGGGTTGGAGACCCAGTACTTC	CASSQVIRGLETQYF	-	-	TRBJ2-5	TRBV4-1
TGTGCCAGCAGTGAAGCCCGAGAGGTCCACACTGAAGCTTTCTTT	CASSEAREVHTEAFF	-	-	TRBJ1-1	TRBV2
TGTGCCAGCAGTGAAGGCGGGGGCACAGATACGCAGTATTTT	CASSEGGGTDTQYF	-	few	TRBJ2-3	TRBV6-4
TGTGCCAGCAGCACTCCCGGGACAGGGACTAATGAAAAACTGTTTTTT	CASSTPGTGTNEKLFF	TRBD1	-	TRBJ1-4	TRBV7-9
TGTGCCAGCAGTTACCAGGGAGGGAGCTCTGGAAACACCATATATTTT	CASSYQGGSSGNTIYF	-	few	TRBJ1-3	TRBV6-5
TGTGCCAGCAGTGGAGGGACAGGGGGAACCAATGAGCAGTTCTTC	CASSGGTGGTNEQFF	TRBD1	-	TRBJ2-1	TRBV9
TGTGCCAGCAGCCAAGAACGCGGCGGGCCGGAGACCCAGTACTTC	CASSQERGGPETQYF	-	-	TRBJ2-5	TRBV4-2
TGTGCCAGCAGGGGGTGGGAGGGCCCCGGGGAGCTGTTTTTT	CASRGWEGPGELFF	TRBD2	-	TRBJ2-2	TRBV27
TGTGCCAGCGGGAGCGGGAGTGCCAAAAACATTCAGTACTTC	CASGSGSAKNIQYF	TRBD2	few	TRBJ2-4	TRBV6-5
TGTGCCAGCAGGGGGACAGCCGAGTATGGCTACACCTTC	CASRGTAEYGYTF	TRBD1	-	TRBJ1-2	TRBV5-4
TGTGCTAGTGGTCGGACAGGAGCCTACGAGCAGTACTTC	CASGRTGAYEQYF	TRBD1	-	TRBJ2-7	TRBV12-5
TGTGCCAGCAGCTTAGAAGTAGTGGTCCCCGAGGCGTTCTTC	CASSLEVVVPEAFF	-	-	TRBJ2-1	TRBV7-8
TGTGCCAGCAGTCGACAGGGGAATGGCAATCAGCCCCAGCATTTT	CASSRQGNGNQPQHF	TRBD1	few	TRBJ1-5	TRBV11-3
TGTGCCAGCAGCCCGGCCGGGACAGGGCCCAATGAGCAGTTCTTC	CASSPAGTGPNEQFF	TRBD1	-	TRBJ2-1	TRBV7-8
TGTGCCAGTAGTCCCGGGCGGGGGGGCCATGAGACCCAGTACTTC	CASSPGRGGHETQYF	TRBD2	-	TRBJ2-5	TRBV19
TGTGCCAGCAGCCCGCGGACAGGGAGCAATTCACCCCTCCACTTT	CASSPRTGSNSPLHF	TRBD1	-	TRBJ1-6	TRBV5-4